These T cell receptor beta chains were read from a single sample in a study of blood T cell repertoires in COVID-19. Some clones are missing from TCRdb's copy, which holds only in-frame ones; the method was immunoSEQ multiplex PCR. The profile shows 68,000 or so clones, roughly nine tenths of them singletons. Sequencing was carried out using peripheral blood. Receptors were obtained from a woman between 50 and 59 years old with COVID-19, enrolled during active disease. Both conserved end residues are part of each CDR3. The D gene is left open where the match is weak. Size is stated for part of the rows, as once, few or many counts, or as a class when the clone is expanded.

>TRBJ2-1|-|-|TRBV5-1
TGCGCCAGCAGCTTGGCCCAAACTTACAATGAGCAGTTCTTC
CASSLAQTYNEQFF
>TRBJ2-1|-|few|TRBV6-5
TGTGCCAGCAGCGAGACTAACAATGAGCAGTTCTTC
CASSETNNEQFF
>TRBJ2-5|-|-|TRBV30
TGTGCCTGGAGTACCCGGGAGACCCAGTACTTC
CAWSTRETQYF
>TRBJ1-6|TRBD1|-|TRBV6-5
TGTGCCGGGGGGACAGGCAGCTCCTATAATTCACCCCTCCACTTT
CAGGTGSSYNSPLHF
>TRBJ2-2|-|-|TRBV15
TGTGCCACCAGCTTACGTACAGGGACCGGGGAGCTGTTTTTT
CATSLRTGTGELFF
>TRBJ2-7|-|-|TRBV3-1/TRBV3-2
TGTGCCAGCAGCCACCGGTACGAGCAGTACTTC
CASSHRYEQYF
>TRBJ2-2|-|once|TRBV28
TGTGCCAGCAGTGTCTACAGGGACACCGGGGAGCTGTTTTTT
CASSVYRDTGELFF
>TRBJ2-1|TRBD2|-|TRBV28
TGTGCCAGCAGTTTCCTCACCGGGACTAGCGGCCAACGGGAGTTCTTC
CASSFLTGTSGQREFF
>TRBJ2-5|-|-|TRBV5-4
TGTGCCAGCAGCGGGAGAGGGCGGGGACAAGAGACCCAGTACTTC
CASSGRGRGQETQYF
>TRBJ1-1|-|-|TRBV11-2
TGTGCCAGCAGCTCGGGTCCCCCCTCTAACACTGAAGCTTTCTTT
CASSSGPPSNTEAFF
>TRBJ1-4|TRBD1|-|TRBV28
TGTGCCAGCAGTTCGCCAGGGGGTAATGAAAAACTGTTTTTT
CASSSPGGNEKLFF
>TRBJ2-4|TRBD1|-|TRBV10-3
TGTGCCATCAGTGCGGACAGGGCGCGTGGGGCCAAAAACATTCAGTACTTC
CAISADRARGAKNIQYF
>TRBJ2-5|TRBD1|-|TRBV6-5
TGTGCCAGCCGGACAGGGGGCGCCGGGGAGACCCAGTACTTC
CASRTGGAGETQYF
>TRBJ1-2|TRBD1|-|TRBV3-1/TRBV3-2
TGTGCCAGCAGCCAATTACAGGGGGGGCCCTATGGCTACACCTTC
CASSQLQGGPYGYTF
>TRBJ2-1|-|-|TRBV7-9
TGTGCCAGCAGCCTACGGGGGACTTTGGGGAAGTTCTTC
CASSLRGTLGKFF
>TRBJ1-3|-|-|TRBV9
TGTGCCAGCAGCGTCAGGGGTATTAGCGACACCATATATTTT
CASSVRGISDTIYF
>TRBJ2-1|-|-|TRBV30
TGTGCCTGGAGTAGGGGCGGACCATACAATGAGCAGTTCTTC
CAWSRGGPYNEQFF
>TRBJ1-3|-|-|TRBV7-9
TGTGCCAGCAGCTTAGACCTGCAGGGAGGTGGAAACACCATATATTTT
CASSLDLQGGGNTIYF
>TRBJ2-7|TRBD2|few|TRBV2
TGTGCCAGCAGTGTTAGCGGGAGGCCAACCTACGAGCAGTACTTC
CASSVSGRPTYEQYF
>TRBJ2-7|-|few|TRBV28
TGTGCCACCCAGGCGGAGGAGGGGATCGGGGTTAACGAGCAGTACTTC
CATQAEEGIGVNEQYF
>TRBJ2-5|-|-|TRBV28
TGTGCCAGCAGTCCAACAGGGCGGGAGACCCAGTACTTC
CASSPTGRETQYF
>TRBJ1-1|TRBD1|-|TRBV9
TGTGCCAGCAGCGGTAGGACAGGGGAGGACACTGAAGCTTTCTTT
CASSGRTGEDTEAFF
>TRBJ2-2|TRBD2|-|TRBV6-5
TGTGCCAGCTGTCCGAGGGAGGGAACCGGGGAGCTGTTTTTT
CASCPREGTGELFF
>TRBJ2-7|TRBD2|-|TRBV18
TGTGCCAGCTCACCAGGGACTAGCAGATACGAGCAGTACTTC
CASSPGTSRYEQYF
>TRBJ2-3|-|-|TRBV5-1
TGCGCCAGCAGCTTACCACAGGTCCCAGATACGCAGTATTTT
CASSLPQVPDTQYF
>TRBJ1-2|-|-|TRBV7-6
TGTGCCAGCAGCTTGGAGGGAATGAGTGGATCCGGCTACACCTTC
CASSLEGMSGSGYTF
>TRBJ1-5|-|once|TRBV30
TGTGCCTGGAGTGGGGAGGGTTATAGCAATCAGCCCCAGCATTTT
CAWSGEGYSNQPQHF
>TRBJ1-2|-|-|TRBV7-3
TGTGCCAGCAGTCAGGAGTCGGACACCTGGGATGGCTACACCTTC
CASSQESDTWDGYTF
>TRBJ2-3|-|-|TRBV6-5
TGTGCCAGCAGTTACATGGGGCCTAGCACAGATACGCAGTATTTT
CASSYMGPSTDTQYF
>TRBJ2-2|TRBD1|-|TRBV5-1
TGCGCCAGCAGCACAGGGGATTTGAACACCGGGGAGCTGTTTTTT
CASSTGDLNTGELFF
>TRBJ2-1|TRBD2|-|TRBV6-5
TGTGCCAGCAGGGCAGCGGGAGGTCCATACAATGAGCAGTTCTTC
CASRAAGGPYNEQFF
>TRBJ1-1|-|once|TRBV28
TGTGCCAGCAGGACCGGAGGGAACACTGAAGCTTTCTTT
CASRTGGNTEAFF
>TRBJ1-2|-|-|TRBV5-6
TGTGCCAGCAGCTTGGCCAGGGTAGTGTATGGCTACACCTTC
CASSLARVVYGYTF
>TRBJ2-1|-|-|TRBV4-1
TGCGCCAGCAGCCTTTACAGGGACTACAATGAGCAGTTCTTC
CASSLYRDYNEQFF
>TRBJ2-2|-|-|TRBV6-2/TRBV6-3
TGTGCCAGCAGTCCCCTTGGGGCGGGGATAAGTACGAACACCGGGGAGCTGTTTTTT
CASSPLGAGISTNTGELFF
>TRBJ2-1|TRBD1|once|TRBV4-1
TGCGCCAGCAGCCAAGCCAAGACAGGGGGACTCTACAATGAGCAGTTCTTC
CASSQAKTGGLYNEQFF
>TRBJ1-1|-|-|TRBV25-1
TGTGCCAGTAGTAAAGACAGTTCCCCAACTGAAGCTTTCTTT
CASSKDSSPTEAFF
>TRBJ2-3|TRBD2|-|TRBV6-2/TRBV6-3
TGTGCCAGCAGTTACTCCTTAGCGGGAGGCTTCCATGGCGCAGATACGCAGTATTTT
CASSYSLAGGFHGADTQYF
>TRBJ2-5|TRBD2|once|TRBV23-1
TGCGCCAGCAGCCCAGCTCTAGCGGGTGTTGTTAGAGAGACCCAGTACTTC
CASSPALAGVVRETQYF
>TRBJ1-1|-|-|TRBV5-1
TGCGCCAGCAGCTTGTCTGGGCGCATGAACACTGAAGCTTTCTTT
CASSLSGRMNTEAFF
>TRBJ2-1|-|-|TRBV21-1
TGTGCCAGTTGGGGAGAGGGACTAGCGGGAGGGTACAATGAGCAGTTCTTC
CASWGEGLAGGYNEQFF
>TRBJ1-2|-|-|TRBV6-5
TGTGCCAGCAGCCCAGGAGGGCCCCGTTGGGGCGGCTACACCTTC
CASSPGGPRWGGYTF
>TRBJ2-3|-|-|TRBV6-1
TGTGCCAGCAGTGTCCGAGTAAAATGGGGCACCGGCACAGATACGCAGTATTTT
CASSVRVKWGTGTDTQYF
>TRBJ1-3|TRBD1|few|TRBV5-1
TGCGCCAGCAGCTTACAGGGGGCGCGGAGGGACACCATATATTTT
CASSLQGARRDTIYF
>TRBJ2-2|-|-|TRBV4-3
TGCGCCAGCAGCCAGCTGACTCAGGGGTTGGGGGAGCTGTTTTTT
CASSQLTQGLGELFF
>TRBJ1-3|TRBD1|-|TRBV2
TGTGCCAGCAGGGACAGGATCCTCTCTGGAAACACCATATATTTT
CASRDRILSGNTIYF
>TRBJ2-1|-|-|TRBV5-1
TGCGCCAGCAGCTTGCTCGGGGGACTCAAAACCAATGAGCAGTTCTTC
CASSLLGGLKTNEQFF
>TRBJ2-2|-|-|TRBV28
TGTGCCGGCAGACATACGAACACCGGGGAGCTGTTTTTT
CAGRHTNTGELFF
>TRBJ1-4|-|-|TRBV4-3
TGCGCCAGCAGCCAACGGAGGGGTAATGAAAAACTGTTTTTT
CASSQRRGNEKLFF
>TRBJ1-1|TRBD1|-|TRBV7-2
TGTGCCAGCAGCTTAAAAGGCAGGGGGCGAGGTGACACTGAAGCTTTCTTT
CASSLKGRGRGDTEAFF
>TRBJ2-7|-|-|TRBV10-3
TGTGCCATCAGTCGCGGCTATACCGACGGGTACGAGCAGTACTTC
CAISRGYTDGYEQYF
>TRBJ2-1|TRBD2|-|TRBV5-1
TGCGCCAGCAGCTGGGGAGGGGACCCCCGTGGGGATGAGCAGTTCTTC
CASSWGGDPRGDEQFF
>TRBJ1-1|-|-|TRBV7-9
TGTGCCAGCAGCTTAGCGGGAGGAGGGGTCGGGAACACTGAAGCTTTCTTT
CASSLAGGGVGNTEAFF
>TRBJ2-1|TRBD1|few|TRBV19
TGTGCCAGTAGTACCCGACAGGGCCGTGAGCAGTTCTTC
CASSTRQGREQFF
>TRBJ1-1|TRBD1|-|TRBV11-3
TGTGCCAGCAGCCGTTTTGGGACAGGGAAAACTTTCTTT
CASSRFGTGKTFF
>TRBJ2-3|TRBD2|-|TRBV7-2
TGTGCCAGCAGCTTAGACACTAGCGGAACAGATACGCAGTATTTT
CASSLDTSGTDTQYF
>TRBJ2-1|-|-|TRBV14
TGTGCCAGCAGCCAAGAACGCCGGTACTCCTACAATGAGCAGTTCTTC
CASSQERRYSYNEQFF